This TCR beta chain came from a study of cytomegalovirus exposure and HLA in healthy donors. V was cut by 2 bases and J by 7 bases, with 12 bases left in between. The CDR3 is made up of 14 amino acids. Per germline, CDR1 MDHEN and CDR2 SYDVKM. The study's findings and limits: Of the V segments, some could not be distinguished, including TRBV6-2 and TRBV6-3, and were excluded.

About this clone itself: The antigen is not known.

The PCR contained 60 Vbeta and 13 Jbeta primers. Profiling relied on immunoSEQ multiplex PCR, and the TCRdb table lists in-frame clones only, not all of them. The sample has around 100,000 clones, 65% to 75% seen once; the top ten hold approximately 2%. The specimen was PBMCs. V gene TRBV28 combines with J gene TRBJ1-5, with a possible D match to TRBD1 (5 bases). The sequence came from a woman aged 40 to 50 in good health and CMV-seronegative. CDR3 bases: TGTGCCAGCAGTTTACGTCTCGGGGGACAGCCCCAGCATTTT. Translation gives CASSLRLGGQPQHF.